Listed below are T cell receptor beta chains from one sample, sequenced in a study of blood T cell repertoires in COVID-19. The method was immunoSEQ multiplex PCR; TCRdb's version includes in-frame clones alone and lacks a portion of them. The sample carries under 250,000 clones, 86% recorded once. Specimen: PBMCs or T cells enriched from blood (not recorded which). The source is a man aged 40-55 years who had recovered from COVID-19. The CDR3 runs from the conserved cysteine through the conserved F or W. The D gene is left open where the match is weak. Some rows have no size entry. The others give once, few or many, or a class for an expanded clone.

TGTGCCAGCAGTTTAAGCGGATACACTGAAGCTTTCTTT	CASSLSGYTEAFF	TRBJ1-1	NA	TRBV12-3/TRBV12-4	NA
TGTGCCAGCAGTTACGATCAGCCAGGGTCGACCACCGGGGAGCTGTTTTTT	CASSYDQPGSTTGELFF	TRBJ2-2	NA	TRBV6-2/TRBV6-3	NA
TGTGCCACCAGTGATCCGGGACTAGCGGGTCCTGGGGACACCGGGGAGCTGTTTTTT	CATSDPGLAGPGDTGELFF	TRBJ2-2	NA	TRBV24-1	TRBD2
TGTGCCAGCAGCCTACACAGGGGGCTCTATGGCACTGAAGCTTTCTTT	CASSLHRGLYGTEAFF	TRBJ1-1	NA	TRBV7-8	TRBD1
TGTGCCAGCAGCCAAGAGTGGCGGACACACTACAATGAGCAGTTCTTC	CASSQEWRTHYNEQFF	TRBJ2-1	few	TRBV4-2	NA
TGCAGCGTTGGAGACAGGGCGACAGGAAACACCATATATTTT	CSVGDRATGNTIYF	TRBJ1-3	few	TRBV29-1	TRBD1
TGTGCCAGCAGTGTTCAGGGAACCAACACTGAAGCTTTCTTT	CASSVQGTNTEAFF	TRBJ1-1	NA	TRBV2	NA
TGCGCCAGCAGCGGAGGACTAGCGGGAGTAGACGAGCAGTACTTC	CASSGGLAGVDEQYF	TRBJ2-7	NA	TRBV5-1	TRBD2
TGTGCCATCAGTGAGTCACTTAGTTCGGGGGACGACTATGGCTACACCTTC	CAISESLSSGDDYGYTF	TRBJ1-2	NA	TRBV10-3	NA
TGTGCCAGCAGTCCTAGCGGGAGGAAAGGAGAGCAGTACTTC	CASSPSGRKGEQYF	TRBJ2-7	NA	TRBV28	TRBD2
TGCGCCAGCAGCTCCGCGCGTCAGGGGTCCACCTACGAGCAGTACTTC	CASSSARQGSTYEQYF	TRBJ2-7	NA	TRBV5-1	NA
TGTGCCTGGAGAAGGGAGGAAACTGAAGCTTTCTTT	CAWRREETEAFF	TRBJ1-1	few	TRBV30	NA